This record covers a single T cell receptor beta chain. Antigen specificity is unknown. This sample was included in a study of cytomegalovirus exposure and HLA in healthy donors. Whole-study results and caveats: Many donors shared some public TCRs, even though most TCR sequences were rare.

Primers for the PCR totalled 60 Vbeta and 13 Jbeta. This table comes from immunoSEQ multiplex PCR, and its TCRdb copy is limited to in-frame clones, with some not included. The sample carries 150,000 to 200,000 clones, 70% to 75% recorded once. The germline V gene has CDR1 SGDLS and CDR2 YYNGEE. This CDR3 has 15 amino acids. V was shortened by 3 bases and J by 10 bases, with 20 bases between the two germline ends. What was sequenced was PBMCs. This chain connects TRBV9 to TRBJ2-1; no firm D call. The clonotype originates from a man aged 18 to 35 in good health and CMV-seropositive. The CDR3 protein is CASSESYDQAREQFF. The CDR3 nucleotides are TGTGCCAGCAGCGAATCATACGACCAGGCAAGGGAGCAGTTCTTC.